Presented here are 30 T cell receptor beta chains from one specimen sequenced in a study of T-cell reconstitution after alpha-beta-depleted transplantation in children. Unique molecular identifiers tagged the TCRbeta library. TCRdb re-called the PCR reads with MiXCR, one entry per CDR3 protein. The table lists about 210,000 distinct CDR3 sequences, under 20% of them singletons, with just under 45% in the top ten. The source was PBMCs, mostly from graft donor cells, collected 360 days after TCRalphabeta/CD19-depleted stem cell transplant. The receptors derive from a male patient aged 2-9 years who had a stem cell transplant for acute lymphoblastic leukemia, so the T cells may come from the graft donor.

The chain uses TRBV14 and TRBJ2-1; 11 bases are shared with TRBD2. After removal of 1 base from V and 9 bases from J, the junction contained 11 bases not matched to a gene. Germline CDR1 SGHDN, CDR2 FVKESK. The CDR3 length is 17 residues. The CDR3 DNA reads TGTGCCAGCAGCCAAGGAGTAGCGGGGGGGCCACCCGGTGAGCAGTTCTTC. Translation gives CASSQGVAGGPPGEQFF.

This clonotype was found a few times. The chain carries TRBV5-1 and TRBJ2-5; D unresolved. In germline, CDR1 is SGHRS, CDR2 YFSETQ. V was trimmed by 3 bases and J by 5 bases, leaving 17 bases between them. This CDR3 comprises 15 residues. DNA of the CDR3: TGCGCCAGCAGCTCCCGGAGTACTTCACTGGAGACCCAGTACTTC. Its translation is CASSSRSTSLETQYF.

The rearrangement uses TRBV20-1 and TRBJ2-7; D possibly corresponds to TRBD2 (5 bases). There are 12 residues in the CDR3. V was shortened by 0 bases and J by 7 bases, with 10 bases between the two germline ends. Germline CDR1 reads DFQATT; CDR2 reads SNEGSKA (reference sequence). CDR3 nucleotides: TGCAGTGCTAGAGATCGGGATCCGGAGCAGTACTTC. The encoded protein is CSARDRDPEQYF.

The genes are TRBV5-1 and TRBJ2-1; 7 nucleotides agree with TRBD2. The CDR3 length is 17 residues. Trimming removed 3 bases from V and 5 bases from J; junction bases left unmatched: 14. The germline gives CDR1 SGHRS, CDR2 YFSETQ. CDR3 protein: CASSWTNKGGVNNEQFF. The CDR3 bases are TGCGCCAGCAGCTGGACCAACAAGGGAGGGGTCAACAATGAGCAGTTCTTC.

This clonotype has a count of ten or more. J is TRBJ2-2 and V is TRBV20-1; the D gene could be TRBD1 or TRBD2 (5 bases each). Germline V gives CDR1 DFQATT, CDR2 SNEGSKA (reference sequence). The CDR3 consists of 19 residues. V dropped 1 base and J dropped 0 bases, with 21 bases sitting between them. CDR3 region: CSARGIMGTDRSNTGELFF. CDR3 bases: TGCAGTGCTAGAGGCATTATGGGGACCGACAGATCGAACACCGGGGAGCTGTTTTTT.

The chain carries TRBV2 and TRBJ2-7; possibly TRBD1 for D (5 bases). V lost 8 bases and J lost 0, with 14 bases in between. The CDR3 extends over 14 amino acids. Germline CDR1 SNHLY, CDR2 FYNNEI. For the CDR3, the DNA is TGTGCCAGCGGGGAACGGACATTCTCCTACGAGCAGTACTTC. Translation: CASGERTFSYEQYF.

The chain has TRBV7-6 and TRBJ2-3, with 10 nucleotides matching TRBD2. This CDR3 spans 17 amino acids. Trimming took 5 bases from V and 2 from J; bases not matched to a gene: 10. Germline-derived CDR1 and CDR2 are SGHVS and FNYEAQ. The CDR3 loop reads CASSNPLLAGHTDTQYF. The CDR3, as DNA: TGTGCCAGCAGCAACCCCCTACTAGCGGGGCACACAGATACGCAGTATTTT.

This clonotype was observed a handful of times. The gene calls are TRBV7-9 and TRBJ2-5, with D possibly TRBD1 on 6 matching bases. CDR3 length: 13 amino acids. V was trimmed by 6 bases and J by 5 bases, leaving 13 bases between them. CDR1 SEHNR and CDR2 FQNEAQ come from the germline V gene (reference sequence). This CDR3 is CASRPRGKETQYF. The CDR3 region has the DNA TGTGCCAGCAGGCCCAGGGGTAAGGAGACCCAGTACTTC.

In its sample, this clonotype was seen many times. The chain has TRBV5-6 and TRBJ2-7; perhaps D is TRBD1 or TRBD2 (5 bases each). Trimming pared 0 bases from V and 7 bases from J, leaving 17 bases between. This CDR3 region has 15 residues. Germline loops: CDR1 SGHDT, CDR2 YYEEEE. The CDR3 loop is CASSLVGDGSWEQYF. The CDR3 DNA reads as TGTGCCAGCAGCTTGGTGGGGGACGGGTCTTGGGAGCAGTACTTC.

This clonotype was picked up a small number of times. CDR3 region: CASSQEGLVPGELFF. In DNA, the CDR3 is TGTGCCAGCAGCCAAGAGGGACTAGTCCCCGGGGAGCTGTTTTTT. V usage is TRBV4-2 and J usage is TRBJ2-2; 8 bases match TRBD2. Germline CDR1 is LGHNA and CDR2 is YNFKEQ. The CDR3 totals 15 residues. The J segment lost 6 bases and the V segment lost 0 bases, leaving 3 bases of the junction unmatched.

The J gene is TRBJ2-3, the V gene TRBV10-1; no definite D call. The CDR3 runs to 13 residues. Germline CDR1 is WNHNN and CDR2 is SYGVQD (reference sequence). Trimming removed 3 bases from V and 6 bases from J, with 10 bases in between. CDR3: CASSDPPPDTQYF. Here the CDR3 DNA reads TGCGCCAGCAGTGATCCTCCACCGGATACGCAGTATTTT.

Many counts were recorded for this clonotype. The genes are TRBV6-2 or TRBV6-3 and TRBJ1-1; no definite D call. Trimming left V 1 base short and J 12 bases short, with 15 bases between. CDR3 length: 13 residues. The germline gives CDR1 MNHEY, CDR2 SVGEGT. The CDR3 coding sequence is TGTGCCAGCAGTTACTTCGGACGGGGAGGGTCTTTCTTT. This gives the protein CASSYFGRGGSFF.

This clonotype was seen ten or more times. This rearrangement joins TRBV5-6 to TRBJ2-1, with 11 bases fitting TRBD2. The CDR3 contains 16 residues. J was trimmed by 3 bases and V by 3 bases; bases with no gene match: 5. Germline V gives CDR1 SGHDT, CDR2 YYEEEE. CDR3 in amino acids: CASSSLAGGLYNEQFF. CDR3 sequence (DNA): TGTGCCAGCAGCTCCCTAGCGGGGGGCCTCTACAATGAGCAGTTCTTC.

CDR3 in DNA: TGTGCCAGCAGAAAACCGGGATCTGGGGCCAACGTCCTGACTTTC. Amino acids: CASRKPGSGANVLTF. This rearrangement joins TRBV7-9 to TRBJ2-6; weak D call: TRBD2 (5 bases). The V gene's germline CDR1 is SEHNR and CDR2 FQNEAQ (reference sequence). This CDR3 spans 15 amino acids. V was pared by 6 bases and J by 1 base, with 10 bases between. The full variable domain, rest sourced from reference TRBV7-9 and TRBJ2-6, is DTGVSQNPRHKITKRGQNVTFRCDPISEHNRLYWYRQTLGQGPEFLTYFQNEAQLEKSRLLSDRFSAERPKGSFSTLEIQRTEQGDSAMYLCASRKPGSGANVLTFGAGSRLTVL.

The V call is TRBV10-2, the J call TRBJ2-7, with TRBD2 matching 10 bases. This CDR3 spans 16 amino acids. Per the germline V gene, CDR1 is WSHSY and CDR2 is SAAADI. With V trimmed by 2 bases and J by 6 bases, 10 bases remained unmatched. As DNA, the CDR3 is TGCGCCAGCAGTGAGCTCGAGGCTAGCGGGAGAGGCGAGCAGTACTTC. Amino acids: CASSELEASGRGEQYF.

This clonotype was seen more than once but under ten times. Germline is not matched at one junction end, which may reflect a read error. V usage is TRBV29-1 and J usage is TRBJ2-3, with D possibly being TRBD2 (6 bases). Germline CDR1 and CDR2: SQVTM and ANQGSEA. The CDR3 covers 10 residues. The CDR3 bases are TGCAGCGTTGAAAGGGACGGGAGACTTTTT. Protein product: CSVERDGRLF.

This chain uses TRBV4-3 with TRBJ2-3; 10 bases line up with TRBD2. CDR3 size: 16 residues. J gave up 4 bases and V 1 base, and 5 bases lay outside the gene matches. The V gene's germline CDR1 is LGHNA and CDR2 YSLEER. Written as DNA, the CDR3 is TGCGCCAGCAGCCAAGGTCTAGCGGGGGTGGCAGATACGCAGTATTTT. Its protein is CASSQGLAGVADTQYF.

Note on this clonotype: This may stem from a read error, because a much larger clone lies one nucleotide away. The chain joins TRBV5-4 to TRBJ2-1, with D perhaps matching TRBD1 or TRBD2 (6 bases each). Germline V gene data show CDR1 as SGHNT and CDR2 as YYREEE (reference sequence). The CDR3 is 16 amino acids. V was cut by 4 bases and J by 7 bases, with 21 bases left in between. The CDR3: CASSSYRDSRRNEQFF. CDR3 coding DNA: TGTGCCAGCAGCAGTTACAGGGACTCTCGGCGGAATGAGCAGTTCTTC.

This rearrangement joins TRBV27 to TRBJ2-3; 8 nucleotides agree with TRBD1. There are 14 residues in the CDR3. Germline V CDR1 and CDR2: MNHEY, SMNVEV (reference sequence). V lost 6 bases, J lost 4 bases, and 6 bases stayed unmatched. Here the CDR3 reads CASRIPGGADTQYF. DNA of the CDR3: TGTGCCAGCAGGATTCCAGGGGGCGCAGATACGCAGTATTTT.

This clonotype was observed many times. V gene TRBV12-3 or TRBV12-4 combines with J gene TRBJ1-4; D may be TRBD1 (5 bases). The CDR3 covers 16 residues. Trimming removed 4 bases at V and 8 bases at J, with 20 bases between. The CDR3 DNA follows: TGTGCCAGCAGTTCGTACCGGACACGATTGGCGGAAAAACTGTTTTTT. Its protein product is CASSSYRTRLAEKLFF.

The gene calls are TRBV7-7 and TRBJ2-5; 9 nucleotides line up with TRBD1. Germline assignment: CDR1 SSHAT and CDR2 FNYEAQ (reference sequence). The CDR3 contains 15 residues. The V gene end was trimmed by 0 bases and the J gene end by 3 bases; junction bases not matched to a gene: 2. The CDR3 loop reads CASSLAGTGKETQYF. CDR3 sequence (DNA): TGTGCCAGCAGCTTAGCCGGGACAGGGAAAGAGACCCAGTACTTC.

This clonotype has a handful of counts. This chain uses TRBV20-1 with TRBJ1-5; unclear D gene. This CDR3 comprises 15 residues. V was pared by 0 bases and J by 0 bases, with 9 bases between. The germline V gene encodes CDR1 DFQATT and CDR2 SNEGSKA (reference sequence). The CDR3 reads CSARESRYSNQPQHF. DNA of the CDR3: TGCAGTGCTAGAGAGAGCAGATATAGCAATCAGCCCCAGCATTTT.

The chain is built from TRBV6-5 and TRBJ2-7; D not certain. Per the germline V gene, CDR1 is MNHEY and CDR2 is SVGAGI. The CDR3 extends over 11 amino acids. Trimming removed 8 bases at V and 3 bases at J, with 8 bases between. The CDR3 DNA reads TGTGCCAGCGGAGCTCTCTACGAGCAGTACTTC. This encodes CASGALYEQYF.

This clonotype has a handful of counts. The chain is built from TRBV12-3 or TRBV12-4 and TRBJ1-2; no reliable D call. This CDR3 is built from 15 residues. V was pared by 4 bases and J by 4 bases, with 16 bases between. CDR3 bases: TGTGCCAGCAGTTACCACGAGCGGGTCTTCTATGGCTACACCTTC. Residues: CASSYHERVFYGYTF.

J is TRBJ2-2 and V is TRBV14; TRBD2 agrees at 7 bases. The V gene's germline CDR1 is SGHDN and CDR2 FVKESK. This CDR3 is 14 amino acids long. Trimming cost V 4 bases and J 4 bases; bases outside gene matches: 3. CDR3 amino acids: CASSRLAGTGELFF. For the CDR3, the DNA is TGTGCCAGCAGCCGACTAGCAGGCACCGGGGAGCTGTTTTTT.

This chain's CDR3 is CASSLQGTLSEQYF. As DNA, the CDR3 is TGCGCCAGCAGCCTACAGGGCACGCTTTCCGAGCAGTACTTC. V and J are TRBV4-3 and TRBJ2-7, with D tentatively TRBD1 (6 bases). Trimming pared 4 bases from V and 6 bases from J, leaving 16 bases between. The CDR3 extends over 14 amino acids. The germline V gene has CDR1 LGHNA and CDR2 YSLEER.

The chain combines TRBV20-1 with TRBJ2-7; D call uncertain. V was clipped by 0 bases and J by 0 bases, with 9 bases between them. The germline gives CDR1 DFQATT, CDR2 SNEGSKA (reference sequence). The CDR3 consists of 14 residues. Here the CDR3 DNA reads TGCAGTGCTAGAGACAGATTTAACTCCTACGAGCAGTACTTC. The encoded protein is CSARDRFNSYEQYF.

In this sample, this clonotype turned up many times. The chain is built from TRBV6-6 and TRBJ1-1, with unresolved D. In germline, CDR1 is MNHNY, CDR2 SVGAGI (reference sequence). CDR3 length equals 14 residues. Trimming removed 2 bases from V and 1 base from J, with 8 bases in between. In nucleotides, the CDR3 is TGTGCCAGCAGTTACGATGGATCGAACACTGAAGCTTTCTTT. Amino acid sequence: CASSYDGSNTEAFF.

The CDR3 loop reads CASSPLGYKSYEQYF. The CDR3 DNA is TGTGCCAGCAGCCCTCTCGGGTACAAGTCCTACGAGCAGTACTTC. The rearrangement joins TRBV7-9 to TRBJ2-7; no clear D. The CDR3 is 15 residues long. The ends were cut back, 5 bases at V and 1 base at J, with 15 bases in the middle. Germline CDR1 and CDR2: SEHNR and FQNEAQ (reference sequence).

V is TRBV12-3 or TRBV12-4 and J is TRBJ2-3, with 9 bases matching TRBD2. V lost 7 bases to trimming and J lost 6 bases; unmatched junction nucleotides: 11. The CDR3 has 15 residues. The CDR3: CASKIAGAPGDTQYF. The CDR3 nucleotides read TGTGCCAGCAAAATAGCGGGGGCGCCCGGGGATACGCAGTATTTT.